The next 14 T cell receptor beta chains were all read from a single sample in a study of identifying expanded T cells in peripheral blood (dated by TCRdb to about 2019). Receptor amplification or capture employed the immunoSEQ multiplex PCR assay. TCRdb holds this immuneACCESS table with in-frame rearrangements only. Some clones are missing; in checked studies, unresolved V genes explain under half, and the rest has no known cause. This sample gives about 100,000 clones in total; roughly 86% of them show up just once. Jointly, the top ten make up 3.9% of the sample. What was sequenced was blood. All receptors derive from a person aged 18 to 75 in good health.

The chain combines TRBV28 with TRBJ1-5, with D tentatively TRBD1 (5 bases). V shed 5 bases and J shed 6 bases, with 23 bases lying between them. Germline V gives CDR1 MDHEN, CDR2 SYDVKM. The CDR3 spans 17 residues. In DNA form, the CDR3 reads TGTGCCAGCAGTCCGACGGGTCTCAGGGTTTTCACTCAGCCCCAGCATTTT. Encoded protein: CASSPTGLRVFTQPQHF.

The chain combines TRBV18 with TRBJ1-6; TRBD1 matches 7 bases. Germline CDR1 KGHSH, CDR2 LQKENI. The CDR3 is made up of 15 amino acids. Germline trimming cut 6 bases from V and 5 bases from J; bases unmatched to any gene: 7. The CDR3 reads CASSQGTVDNSPLHF. DNA of the CDR3: TGTGCCAGCTCCCAGGGGACAGTTGATAATTCACCCCTCCACTTT.

This clone was seen more than once but under ten times. The rearrangement uses TRBV5-4 and TRBJ1-4; no definite D call. In germline, CDR1 is SGHNT, CDR2 YYREEE (reference sequence). The CDR3 covers 14 residues. V was pared by 4 bases and J by 7 bases, with 14 bases between. The CDR3 nucleotides read TGTGCCAGCAGCCCCGGGCCGAGCTTTGAAAAACTGTTTTTT. This codes for CASSPGPSFEKLFF.

The chain recombines TRBV5-4 with TRBJ2-3; D uncertain. The CDR3 consists of 17 residues. CDR1 SGHNT and CDR2 YYREEE come from the germline V gene (reference sequence). The ends were cut back, 3 bases at V and 0 bases at J, with 17 bases in the middle. The CDR3 bases are TGTGCCAGCAGCTCGCCGTCAGCGCCGACTAGCACAGATACGCAGTATTTT. Its protein product is CASSSPSAPTSTDTQYF.

J is TRBJ2-1 and V is TRBV6-6; 9 bases are shared with TRBD2. Germline V CDR1 and CDR2: MNHNY, SVGAGI (reference sequence). CDR3 length equals 16 residues. With 2 bases clipped from V and 4 bases from J, the junction kept 6 bases outside the gene matches. The CDR3 nucleotides are TGTGCCAGCAGTTACGTAGCGGGAGTGAATTACAATGAGCAGTTCTTC. Protein product: CASSYVAGVNYNEQFF.

This chain joins TRBV28 and TRBJ2-4; unclear D gene. The CDR3 is 14 residues long. Trimming left V 6 bases short and J 1 base short, with 10 bases between. Germline V gene lookup returns CDR1 MDHEN and CDR2 SYDVKM. The CDR3 loop is CASSLQVAKNIQYF. CDR3 coding DNA: TGTGCCAGCAGCCTCCAGGTGGCCAAAAACATTCAGTACTTC. Full variable domain (remainder filled in from reference TRBV28 and TRBJ2-4): DVKVTQSSRYLVKRTGEKVFLECVQDMDHENMFWYRQDPGLGLRLIYFSYDVKMKEKGDIPEGYSVSREKKERFSLILESASTNQTSMYLCASSLQVAKNIQYFGAGTRLSVL.

This chain connects TRBV30 to TRBJ2-1; 9 nucleotides align to TRBD2. The CDR3 has 15 residues. Germline V gene data show CDR1 as GTSNPN and CDR2 as SVGIG (reference sequence). Trimming at V came to 2 bases and at J to 7 bases, leaving 9 bases not matched to a gene. As DNA, the CDR3 is TGTGCCTGGAGTTCTGGGCGGGGGGGCTTAAATGAGCAGTTCTTC. Its protein is CAWSSGRGGLNEQFF. The variable domain in full, completed from reference TRBV30 and TRBJ2-1, reads SQTIHQWPATLVQPVGSPLSLECTVEGTSNPNLYWYRQAAGRGLQLLFYSVGIGQISSEVPQNLSASRPQDRQFILSSKKLLLSDSGFYLCAWSSGRGGLNEQFFGPGTRLTVL.

The chain recombines TRBV4-2 with TRBJ1-2; the D is unclear. CDR1 is LGHNA, CDR2 YNFKEQ, per germline. V was trimmed by 0 bases and J by 4 bases, leaving 15 bases between them. This CDR3 spans 16 amino acids. The CDR3 sequence is CASSQDLRAGAYGYTF. The CDR3 bases are TGTGCCAGCAGCCAAGATTTGCGGGCAGGAGCCTATGGCTACACCTTC.

J is TRBJ2-5 and V is TRBV27, with a tentative D call TRBD1 (5 bases). The V end lost 10 bases, the J end lost 0 bases, and 6 bases lay between the germline ends. Germline CDR1 reads MNHEY; CDR2 reads SMNVEV (reference sequence). The CDR3 is 11 amino acids. The CDR3 DNA is TGTGCCACAGGGTACCAAGAGACCCAGTACTTC. Protein: CATGYQETQYF.

The chain recombines TRBV9 with TRBJ2-4; no clear D gene. CDR1 SGDLS and CDR2 YYNGEE come from the germline V gene. V dropped 2 bases and J dropped 0 bases, with 9 bases sitting between them. The CDR3 runs 15 residues. CDR3 in amino acids: CASSVGNVAKNIQYF. CDR3 nucleotide sequence: TGTGCCAGCAGCGTGGGAAATGTAGCCAAAAACATTCAGTACTTC.

The chain has TRBV7-8 and TRBJ1-4; no reliable D call. The CDR3 totals 16 residues. CDR1 and CDR2 (germline): SGHVS, FQNEAQ. The V gene lost 4 bases and the J gene lost 5 bases, with 17 bases spanning the gap. CDR3 protein: CASSSLTRTNNEKLFF. The CDR3 region has the DNA TGTGCCAGCAGCTCGTTGACACGGACTAACAATGAAAAACTGTTTTTT.

The rearrangement uses TRBV5-1 and TRBJ2-5; no firm D call. V lost 2 bases to trimming and J lost 1 base, with 0 bases between them. The CDR3 extends over 11 amino acids. The germline CDR1 and CDR2 sequences are SGHRS and YFSETQ. This CDR3 is CASSFQETQYF. DNA for the CDR3: TGCGCCAGCAGCTTCCAAGAGACCCAGTACTTC.

V gene TRBV28 combines with J gene TRBJ2-1, with D unclear. The germline CDR1 and CDR2 sequences are MDHEN and SYDVKM. CDR3 size: 11 residues. Trimming cost V 5 bases and J 6 bases, with 5 bases left between them. The DNA for the CDR3 is TGTGCCAGCAGTAGAGGCAATGAGCAGTTCTTC. It translates to CASSRGNEQFF.

The chain recombines TRBV6-4 with TRBJ2-1; unclear D gene. Trimming stripped 3 bases from V and 5 bases from J, with 8 bases between. The CDR3 has 13 residues. CDR1 MRHNA and CDR2 SNTAGT come from the germline V gene. This chain's CDR3 is CASSEGSNNEQFF. The CDR3 coding sequence is TGTGCCAGCAGTGAAGGGTCCAACAATGAGCAGTTCTTC.